The entry below describes one T cell receptor (beta chain). The antigen remains unidentified. This specimen belongs to a study of shared clonotypes between healthy human individuals. Study-wide findings and caveats: In general, naive subsets displayed greater estimated richness than memory subsets did. Against clonotypes common to all four donors, non-shared ones had lower generation probabilities.

Germline V gives CDR1 ENHRY, CDR2 SYGVKD. Trimming shortened V by 3 bases and J by 10 bases, and 10 bases separated the two germline ends. The length of the CDR3 is 13 residues. Study donors comprised healthy, HIV-negative adults devoid of recent acute infection or vaccination. CD45RA-negative memory and CD45RA+ naive subsets were split from the CD4+ cells. The table came from immunoSEQ multiplex PCR; TCRdb's copy has only in-frame clones and leaves some out. The profile shows some 2,500,000 clones, about nine tenths of them singletons. The chain has TRBV10-3 and TRBJ1-6; D gene unclear. The TCR sequence derives from a man aged 18 to 29 in good health. Some clones in this sample may be carry-over from other donors' samples. Sequenced: naive CD4+ T cells from PBMCs. The subset denotes: CD45RA+ positively selected. CDR3 DNA sequence: TGTGCCATCAGTGACACGGTCCCATCACCCCTCCACTTT. Translating gives CAISDTVPSPLHF.